This T cell receptor (beta chain) derives from a study of human T cells and chemical hapten exposure. In regard to this clonotype: The target antigen is unknown.

This sample's time point: pre-sensitization, week 0. The treatment is: therapeutic diphenylcyclopropenone sensitization with weekly scalp DPC. Points from the study as a whole: Donors in the study had alopecia, meaning their immune response may differ from healthy people's.

The authors' processing: The number of TCRs in each sample had a median of about 96,000 and spanned about 23,224 to 690,600. TCRdb used MiXCR to reprocess the RACE reads, holding one entry per CDR3 protein. What appears here as the V and J calls and clone size reflects TCRdb's work, not the paper's. The sample lists some 360,000 distinct CDR3 sequences; approximately 5.1% were seen once. The germline gives CDR1 MDHEN, CDR2 SYDVKM. The CDR3 is made up of 15 amino acids. Trimming cost V 5 bases and J 5 bases; bases outside gene matches: 6. Sequencing used whole blood, obtained in connection with sensitization to the hapten diphenylcyclopropenone (DPC). The rearrangement uses TRBV28 and TRBJ1-6; the match to TRBD1 covers 7 bases. This TCR was sampled from a woman aged 45-59 years with alopecia areata. Some clones in this sample may be carry-over from other donors' samples. The CDR3: CASSTPTGDNSPLHF. For the CDR3, the DNA is TGTGCCAGCAGTACACCAACAGGGGATAATTCACCCCTCCACTTT.